This is a list of T cell receptor beta chains from one sample in a study of CD4 T cells in relation to SARS-CoV-2 and coronaviruses. The table came from immunoSEQ multiplex PCR; TCRdb's copy has only in-frame clones and leaves some out. The sample records about 36,000 clones, roughly four fifths being singletons. No antigen has been assigned to these receptors. Sequencing input: naive CD4+ T cells from PBMCs, cultured in vitro. The source is an adult with COVID-19. Each CDR3 is given with its conserved first and last residue. Each record gives: V gene, CDR3 protein.

TRBV5-1	CASSLVVLGGNTEAFF
TRBV20-1	CSAQGPEQFF
TRBV2	CASTALTSTDTQYF
TRBV6-1	CASSEFARVETQYF
TRBV18	CASSPSGKGYEQYF
TRBV15	CATSGGKGPRDEKLFF
TRBV4-1	CASSQGLAGGGEQFF
TRBV5-1	CASSIGVGTSGYYEQYF
TRBV10-3	CAISGNPYEQYF
TRBV6-5	CASLVLLGELFF
TRBV7-3	CASSPRPPGTGVSGANVLTF
TRBV30	CAWKGDGANVLTF
TRBV4-3	CASSQELTGTNYGYTF
TRBV7-9	CASSLSGGMTDTQYF
TRBV27	CASSLWQPGYEQYF
TRBV9	CASSVVPRRAGGPYNEQFF
TRBV5-5	CASSRPGPAAYGYTF
TRBV12-5	CASGLTGGNRYGYTF
TRBV7-2	CASSFVEVRRNTGELFF
TRBV10-2	CASRRTSGSTGELFF
TRBV2	CASSGGPDFTDTQYF
TRBV10-1	CASSRTRVSYEQYF
TRBV19	CASSIGRSNQPQHF
TRBV7-8	CASSLTIVGEQFF
TRBV3-1/TRBV3-2	CASSSTGASRETQYF
TRBV19	CASSKDSAYREQYF
TRBV11-2	CASSLGNGQAFF
TRBV7-3	CASSLSRPDTQYF
TRBV7-2	CASSLGSGANVLTF
TRBV6-1	CASSEVLANYGYTF